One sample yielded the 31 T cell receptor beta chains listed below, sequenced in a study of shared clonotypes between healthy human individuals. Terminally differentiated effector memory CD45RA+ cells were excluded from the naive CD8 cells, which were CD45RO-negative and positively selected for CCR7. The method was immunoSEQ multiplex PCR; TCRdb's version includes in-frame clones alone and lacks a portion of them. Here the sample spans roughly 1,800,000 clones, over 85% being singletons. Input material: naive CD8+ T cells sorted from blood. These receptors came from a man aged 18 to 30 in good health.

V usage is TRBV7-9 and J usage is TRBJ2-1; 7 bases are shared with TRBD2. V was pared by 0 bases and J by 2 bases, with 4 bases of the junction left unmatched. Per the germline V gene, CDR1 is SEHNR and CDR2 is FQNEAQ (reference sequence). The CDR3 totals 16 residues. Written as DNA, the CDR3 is TGTGCCAGCAGCTTAGCAGCGGGGCGAACCTACAATGAGCAGTTCTTC. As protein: CASSLAAGRTYNEQFF.

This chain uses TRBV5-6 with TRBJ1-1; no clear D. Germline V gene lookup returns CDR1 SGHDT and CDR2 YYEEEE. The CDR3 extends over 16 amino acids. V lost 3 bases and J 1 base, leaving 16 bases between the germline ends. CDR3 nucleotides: TGTGCCAGCAGCTCCACATTCTTGGCGGCGAACACTGAAGCTTTCTTT. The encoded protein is CASSSTFLAANTEAFF.

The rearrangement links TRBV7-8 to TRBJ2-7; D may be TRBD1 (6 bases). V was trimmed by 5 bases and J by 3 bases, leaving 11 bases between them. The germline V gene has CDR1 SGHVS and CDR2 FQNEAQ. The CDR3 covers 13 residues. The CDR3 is CASSGQPIYEQYF. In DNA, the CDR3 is TGTGCCAGCAGCGGACAGCCTATCTACGAGCAGTACTTC. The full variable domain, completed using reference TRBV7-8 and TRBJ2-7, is GAGVSQSPRYKVAKRGQDVALRCDPISGHVSLFWYQQALGQGPEFLTYFQNEAQLDKSGLPSDRFFAERPEGSVSTLKIQRTQQEDSAVYLCASSGQPIYEQYFGPGTRLTVT.

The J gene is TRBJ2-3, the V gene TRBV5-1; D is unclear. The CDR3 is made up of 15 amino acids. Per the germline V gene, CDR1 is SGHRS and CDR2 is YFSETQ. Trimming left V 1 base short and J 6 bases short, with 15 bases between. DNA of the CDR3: TGCGCCAGCAGCTTGCAGCCAGATACATCGGATACGCAGTATTTT. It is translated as CASSLQPDTSDTQYF.

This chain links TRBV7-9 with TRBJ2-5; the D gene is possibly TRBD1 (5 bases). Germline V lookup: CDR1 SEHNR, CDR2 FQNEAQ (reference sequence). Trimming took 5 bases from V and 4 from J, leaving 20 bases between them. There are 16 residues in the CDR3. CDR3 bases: TGTGCCAGCAGCCCCCCTAGGGGCCTCCAGATAGAGACCCAGTACTTC. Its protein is CASSPPRGLQIETQYF.

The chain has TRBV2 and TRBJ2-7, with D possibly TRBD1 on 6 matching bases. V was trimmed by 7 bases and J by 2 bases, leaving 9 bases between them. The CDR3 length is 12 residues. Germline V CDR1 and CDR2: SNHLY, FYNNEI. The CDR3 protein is CASIKGAYEQYF. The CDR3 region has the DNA TGTGCCAGCATAAAGGGGGCCTACGAGCAGTACTTC. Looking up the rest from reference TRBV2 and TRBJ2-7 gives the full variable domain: EPEVTQTPSHQVTQMGQEVILRCVPISNHLYFYWYRQILGQKVEFLVSFYNNEISEKSEIFDDQFSVERPDGSNFTLKIRSTKLEDSAMYFCASIKGAYEQYFGPGTRLTVT.

CDR3 in DNA: TGCGCCAGCAGCCAAGAGGACGCAGCAGGGACCTATAATTCACCCCTCCACTTT. Translation: CASSQEDAAGTYNSPLHF. The chain joins TRBV4-1 to TRBJ1-6, with D possibly being TRBD1 (5 bases). Trimming left V 0 bases short and J 2 bases short, with 14 bases between. The CDR3 sequence is 18 residues long. In germline, CDR1 is MGHRA, CDR2 YSYEKL.

The CDR3 here is CASSYSEGEDGYTF. The CDR3 DNA is TGTGCCAGCAGTTACTCGGAAGGGGAGGACGGCTACACCTTC. V is TRBV6-5 and J is TRBJ1-2; perhaps TRBD1 as D (5 bases). Trimming took 0 bases from V and 8 from J, leaving 13 bases between them. The germline V gene encodes CDR1 MNHEY and CDR2 SVGAGI. This CDR3 region has 14 residues.

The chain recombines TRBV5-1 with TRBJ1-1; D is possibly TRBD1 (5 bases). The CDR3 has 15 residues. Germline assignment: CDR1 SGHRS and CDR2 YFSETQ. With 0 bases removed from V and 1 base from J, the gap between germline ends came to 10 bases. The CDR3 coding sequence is TGCGCCAGCAGCTTGGAAGGCCAGGGGAACACTGAAGCTTTCTTT. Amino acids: CASSLEGQGNTEAFF. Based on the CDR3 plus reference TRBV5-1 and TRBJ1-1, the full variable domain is KAGVTQTPRYLIKTRGQQVTLSCSPISGHRSVSWYQQTPGQGLQFLFEYFSETQRNKGNFPGRFSGRQFSNSRSEMNVSTLELGDSALYLCASSLEGQGNTEAFFGQGTRLTVV.

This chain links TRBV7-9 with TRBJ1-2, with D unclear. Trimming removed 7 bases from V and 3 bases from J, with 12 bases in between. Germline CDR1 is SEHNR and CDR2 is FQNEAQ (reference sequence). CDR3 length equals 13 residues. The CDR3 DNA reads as TGTGCCAGCATTGCGGCGGGGTACTATGGCTACACCTTC. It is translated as CASIAAGYYGYTF.

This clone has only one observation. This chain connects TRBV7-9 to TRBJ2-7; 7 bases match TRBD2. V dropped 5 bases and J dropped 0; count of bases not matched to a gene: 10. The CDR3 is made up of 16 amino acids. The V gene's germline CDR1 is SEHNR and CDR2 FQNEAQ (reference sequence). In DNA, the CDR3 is TGTGCCAGCAGCGGAGATGCGCGGGAGTACTCCTACGAGCAGTACTTC. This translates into CASSGDAREYSYEQYF.

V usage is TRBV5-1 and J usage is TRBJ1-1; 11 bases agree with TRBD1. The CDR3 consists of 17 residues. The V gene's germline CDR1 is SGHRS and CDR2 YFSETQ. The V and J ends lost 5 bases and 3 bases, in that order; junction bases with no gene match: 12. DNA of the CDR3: TGCGCCAGCAGAATCTGGGTGGACAGGGGGCCGGACACTGAAGCTTTCTTT. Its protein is CASRIWVDRGPDTEAFF.

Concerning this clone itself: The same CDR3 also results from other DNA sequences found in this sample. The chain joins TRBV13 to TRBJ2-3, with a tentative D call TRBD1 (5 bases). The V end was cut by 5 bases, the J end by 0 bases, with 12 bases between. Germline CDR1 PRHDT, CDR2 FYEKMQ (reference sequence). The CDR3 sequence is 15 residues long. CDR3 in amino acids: CASSPRGTSTDTQYF. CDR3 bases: TGTGCCAGCAGCCCAAGGGGCACCAGCACAGATACGCAGTATTTT.

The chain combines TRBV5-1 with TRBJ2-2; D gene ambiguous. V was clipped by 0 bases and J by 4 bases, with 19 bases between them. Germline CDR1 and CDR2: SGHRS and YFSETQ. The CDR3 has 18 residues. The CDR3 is CASSLEGAHDWGTGELFF. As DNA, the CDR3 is TGCGCCAGCAGCTTGGAAGGAGCCCACGATTGGGGCACCGGGGAGCTGTTTTTT.

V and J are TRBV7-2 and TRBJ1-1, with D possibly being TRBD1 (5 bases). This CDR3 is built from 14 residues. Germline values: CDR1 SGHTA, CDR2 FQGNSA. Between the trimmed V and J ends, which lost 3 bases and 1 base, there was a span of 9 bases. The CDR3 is CASSFRGENTEAFF. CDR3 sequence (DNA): TGTGCCAGCAGCTTCCGGGGGGAGAACACTGAAGCTTTCTTT. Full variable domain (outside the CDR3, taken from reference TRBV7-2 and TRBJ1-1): GAGVSQSPSNKVTEKGKDVELRCDPISGHTALYWYRQSLGQGLEFLIYFQGNSAPDKSGLPSDRFSAERTGGSVSTLTIQRTQQEDSAVYLCASSFRGENTEAFFGQGTRLTVV.

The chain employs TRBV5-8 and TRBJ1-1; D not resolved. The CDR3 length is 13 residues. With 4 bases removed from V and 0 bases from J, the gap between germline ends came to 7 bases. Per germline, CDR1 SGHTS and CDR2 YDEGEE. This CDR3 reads CASSEDLNTEAFF. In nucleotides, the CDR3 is TGTGCCAGCAGCGAGGACCTGAACACTGAAGCTTTCTTT.

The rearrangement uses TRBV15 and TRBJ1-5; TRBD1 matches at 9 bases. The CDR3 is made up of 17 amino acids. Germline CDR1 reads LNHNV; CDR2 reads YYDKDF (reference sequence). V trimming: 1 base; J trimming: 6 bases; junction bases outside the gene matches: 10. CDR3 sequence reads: CATSRGPGTGLGQPQHF. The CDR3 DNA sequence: TGTGCCACCAGCAGAGGTCCCGGGACAGGGCTTGGTCAGCCCCAGCATTTT.

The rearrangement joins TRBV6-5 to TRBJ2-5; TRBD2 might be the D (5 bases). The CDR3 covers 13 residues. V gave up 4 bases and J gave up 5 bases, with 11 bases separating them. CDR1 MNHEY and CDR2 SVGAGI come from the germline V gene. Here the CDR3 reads CASSFEGGETQYF. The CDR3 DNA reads TGTGCCAGCAGTTTTGAGGGTGGGGAGACCCAGTACTTC.

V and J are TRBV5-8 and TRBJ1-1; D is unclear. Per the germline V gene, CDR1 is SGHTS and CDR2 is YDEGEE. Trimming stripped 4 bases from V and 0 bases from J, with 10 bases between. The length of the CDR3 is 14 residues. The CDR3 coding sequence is TGTGCCAGCAGCCCCCCGCCGGTGAACACTGAAGCTTTCTTT. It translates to CASSPPPVNTEAFF.

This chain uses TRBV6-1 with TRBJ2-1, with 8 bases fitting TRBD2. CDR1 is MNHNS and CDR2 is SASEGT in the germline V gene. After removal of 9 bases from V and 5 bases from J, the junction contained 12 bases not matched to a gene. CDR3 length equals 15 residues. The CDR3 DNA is TGTGCCAGTCCCGAGGCTGGGCGGGGGGACAATGAGCAGTTCTTC. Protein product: CASPEAGRGDNEQFF.

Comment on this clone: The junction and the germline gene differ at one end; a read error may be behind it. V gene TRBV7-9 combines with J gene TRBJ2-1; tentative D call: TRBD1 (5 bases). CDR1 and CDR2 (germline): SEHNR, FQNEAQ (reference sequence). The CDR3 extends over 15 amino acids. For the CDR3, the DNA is TGTGCCAGCACCTTAGGCGCAGGGTACTTTAGGGGGCAGTTCTTC. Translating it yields CASTLGAGYFRGQFF.

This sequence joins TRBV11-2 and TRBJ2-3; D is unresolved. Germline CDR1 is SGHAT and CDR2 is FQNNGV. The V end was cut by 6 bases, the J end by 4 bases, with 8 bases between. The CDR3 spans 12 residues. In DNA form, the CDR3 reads TGTGCCAGCAGTTACAACTCAGATACGCAGTATTTT. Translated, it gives CASSYNSDTQYF.

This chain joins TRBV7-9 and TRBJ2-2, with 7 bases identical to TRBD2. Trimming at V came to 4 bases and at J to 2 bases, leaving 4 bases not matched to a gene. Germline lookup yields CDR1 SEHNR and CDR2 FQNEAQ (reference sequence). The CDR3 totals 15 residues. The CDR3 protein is CASSSQRGNTGELFF. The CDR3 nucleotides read TGTGCCAGCAGCTCCCAGCGGGGTAACACCGGGGAGCTGTTTTTT.

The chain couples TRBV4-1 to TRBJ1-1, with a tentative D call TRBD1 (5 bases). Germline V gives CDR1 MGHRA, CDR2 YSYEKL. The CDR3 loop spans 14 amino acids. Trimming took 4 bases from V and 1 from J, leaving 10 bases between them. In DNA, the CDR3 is TGCGCCAGCAGCCTAGTAGGGGAGAACACTGAAGCTTTCTTT. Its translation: CASSLVGENTEAFF.

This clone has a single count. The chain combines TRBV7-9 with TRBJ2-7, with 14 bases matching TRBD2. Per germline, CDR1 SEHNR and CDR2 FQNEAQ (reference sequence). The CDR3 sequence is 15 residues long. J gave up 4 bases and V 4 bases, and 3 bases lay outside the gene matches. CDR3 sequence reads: CASSWGTSGGYEQYF. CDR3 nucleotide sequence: TGTGCCAGCAGCTGGGGGACTAGCGGGGGTTACGAGCAGTACTTC. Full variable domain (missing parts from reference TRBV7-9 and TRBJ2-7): DTGVSQNPRHKITKRGQNVTFRCDPISEHNRLYWYRQTLGQGPEFLTYFQNEAQLEKSRLLSDRFSAERPKGSFSTLEIQRTEQGDSAMYLCASSWGTSGGYEQYFGPGTRLTVT.

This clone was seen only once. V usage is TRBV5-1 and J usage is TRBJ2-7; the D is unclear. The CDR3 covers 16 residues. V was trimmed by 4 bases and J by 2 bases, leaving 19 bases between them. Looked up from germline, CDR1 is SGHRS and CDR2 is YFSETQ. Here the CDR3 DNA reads TGCGCCAGCAGCCAAACCCCGAACCTTGGCACCTACGAGCAGTACTTC. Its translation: CASSQTPNLGTYEQYF.

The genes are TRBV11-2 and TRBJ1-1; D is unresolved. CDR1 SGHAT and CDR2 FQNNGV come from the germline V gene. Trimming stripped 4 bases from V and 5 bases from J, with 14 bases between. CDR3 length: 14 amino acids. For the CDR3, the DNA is TGTGCCAGCAGCTCAACGTTAAGGAGGACTGAAGCTTTCTTT. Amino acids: CASSSTLRRTEAFF.

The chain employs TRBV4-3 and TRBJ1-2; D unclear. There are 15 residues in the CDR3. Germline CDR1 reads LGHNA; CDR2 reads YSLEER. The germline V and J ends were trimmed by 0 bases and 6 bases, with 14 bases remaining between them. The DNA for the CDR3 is TGCGCCAGCAGCCAAGATCGAGGGAGCCTGGATGGCTACACCTTC. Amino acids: CASSQDRGSLDGYTF.

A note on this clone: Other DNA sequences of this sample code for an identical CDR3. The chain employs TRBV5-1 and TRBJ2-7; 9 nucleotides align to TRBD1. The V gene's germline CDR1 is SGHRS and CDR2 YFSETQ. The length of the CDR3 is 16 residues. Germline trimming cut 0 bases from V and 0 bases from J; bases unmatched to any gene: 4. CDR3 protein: CASSLAGTGSSYEQYF. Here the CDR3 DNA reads TGCGCCAGCAGCTTGGCCGGGACAGGGAGCTCCTACGAGCAGTACTTC.

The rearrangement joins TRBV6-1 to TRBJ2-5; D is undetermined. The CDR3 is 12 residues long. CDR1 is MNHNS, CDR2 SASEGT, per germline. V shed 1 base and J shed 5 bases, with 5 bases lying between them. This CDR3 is CASSEVRETQYF. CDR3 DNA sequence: TGTGCCAGCAGTGAAGTTAGGGAGACCCAGTACTTC.

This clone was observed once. The CDR3 sequence: CASSLASANTGELFF. Here the CDR3 DNA reads TGTGCCAGCAGCTTAGCGTCGGCGAACACCGGGGAGCTGTTTTTT. The J gene is TRBJ2-2, the V gene TRBV13; no definite D call. Germline V CDR1 and CDR2: PRHDT, FYEKMQ (reference sequence). V lost 1 base and J lost 0, with 6 bases in between. CDR3 length: 15 residues. Drawing the rest from reference TRBV13 and TRBJ2-2, the complete variable domain is AAGVIQSPRHLIKEKRETATLKCYPIPRHDTVYWYQQGPGQDPQFLISFYEKMQSDKGSIPDRFSAQQFSDYHSELNMSSLELGDSALYFCASSLASANTGELFFGEGSRLTVL.